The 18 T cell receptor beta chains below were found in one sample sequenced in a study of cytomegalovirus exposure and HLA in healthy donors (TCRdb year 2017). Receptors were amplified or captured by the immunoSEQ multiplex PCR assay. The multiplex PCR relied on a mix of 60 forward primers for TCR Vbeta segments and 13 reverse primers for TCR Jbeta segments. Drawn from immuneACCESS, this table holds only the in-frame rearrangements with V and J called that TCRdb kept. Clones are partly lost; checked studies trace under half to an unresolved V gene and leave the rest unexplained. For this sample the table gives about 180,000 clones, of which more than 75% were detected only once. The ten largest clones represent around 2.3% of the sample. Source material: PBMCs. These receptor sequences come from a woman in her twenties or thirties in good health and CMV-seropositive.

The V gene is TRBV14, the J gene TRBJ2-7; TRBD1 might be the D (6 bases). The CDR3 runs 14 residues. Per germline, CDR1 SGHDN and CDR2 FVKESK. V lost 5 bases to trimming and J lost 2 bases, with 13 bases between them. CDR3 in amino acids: CASSVAQGAYEQYF. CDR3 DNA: TGTGCCAGCAGCGTGGCACAGGGAGCCTACGAGCAGTACTTC.

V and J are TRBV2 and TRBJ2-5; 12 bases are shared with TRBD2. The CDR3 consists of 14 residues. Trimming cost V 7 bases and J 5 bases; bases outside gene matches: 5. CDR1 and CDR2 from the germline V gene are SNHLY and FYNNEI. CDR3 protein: CASNLAGGLETQYF. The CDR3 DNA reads TGTGCCAGCAATCTAGCGGGGGGGCTTGAGACCCAGTACTTC.

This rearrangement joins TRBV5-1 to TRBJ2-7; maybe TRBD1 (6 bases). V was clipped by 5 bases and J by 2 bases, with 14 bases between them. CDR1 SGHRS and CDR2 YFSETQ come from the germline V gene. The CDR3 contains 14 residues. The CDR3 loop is CASSPGTLTYEQYF. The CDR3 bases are TGCGCCAGCAGTCCGGGGACACTTACCTACGAGCAGTACTTC.

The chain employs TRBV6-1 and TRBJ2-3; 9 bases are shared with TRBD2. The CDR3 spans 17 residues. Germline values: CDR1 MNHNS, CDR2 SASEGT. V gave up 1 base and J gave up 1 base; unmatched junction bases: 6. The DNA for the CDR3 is TGTGCCAGCAGTGAAGTGAGCGGGGGGTCTGGCACAGATACGCAGTATTTT. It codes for CASSEVSGGSGTDTQYF.

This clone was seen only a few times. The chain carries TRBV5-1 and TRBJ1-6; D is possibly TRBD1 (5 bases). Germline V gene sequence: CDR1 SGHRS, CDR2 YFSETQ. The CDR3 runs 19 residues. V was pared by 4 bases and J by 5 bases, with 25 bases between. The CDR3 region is CASSTRPRQTYTDNSPLHF. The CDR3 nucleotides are TGCGCCAGCAGCACCCGCCCCCGACAGACTTATACTGATAATTCACCCCTCCACTTT.

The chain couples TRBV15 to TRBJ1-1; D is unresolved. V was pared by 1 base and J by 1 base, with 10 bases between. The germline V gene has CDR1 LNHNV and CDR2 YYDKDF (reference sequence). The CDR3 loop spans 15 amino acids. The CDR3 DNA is TGTGCCACCAGCAGAGGACTCGGTGGGAACACTGAAGCTTTCTTT. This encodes CATSRGLGGNTEAFF.

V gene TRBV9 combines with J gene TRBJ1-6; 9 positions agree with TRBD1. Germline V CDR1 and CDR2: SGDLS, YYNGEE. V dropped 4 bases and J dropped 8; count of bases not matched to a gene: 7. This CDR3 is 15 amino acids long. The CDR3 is CASSNRDRAYSPLHF. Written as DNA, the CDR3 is TGTGCCAGCAGCAACCGGGACAGGGCTTATTCACCCCTCCACTTT.

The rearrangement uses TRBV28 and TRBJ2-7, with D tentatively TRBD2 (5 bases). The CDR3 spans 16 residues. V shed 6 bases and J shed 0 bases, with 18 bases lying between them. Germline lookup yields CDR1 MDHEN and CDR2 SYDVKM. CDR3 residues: CASSLRALDFSYEQYF. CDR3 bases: TGTGCCAGCAGCCTGCGGGCATTGGACTTCTCCTACGAGCAGTACTTC.

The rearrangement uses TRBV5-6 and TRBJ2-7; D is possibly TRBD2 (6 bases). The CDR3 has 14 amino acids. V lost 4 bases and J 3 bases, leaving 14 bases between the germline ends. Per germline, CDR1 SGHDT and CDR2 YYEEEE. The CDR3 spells CASSPAGFRYEQYF. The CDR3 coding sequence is TGTGCCAGCAGCCCTGCGGGGTTTCGCTACGAGCAGTACTTC.

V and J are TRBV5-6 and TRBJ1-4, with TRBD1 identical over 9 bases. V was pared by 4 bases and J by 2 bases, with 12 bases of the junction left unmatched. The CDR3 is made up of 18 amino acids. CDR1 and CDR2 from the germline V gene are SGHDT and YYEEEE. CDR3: CASSLYNRGRVTNEKLFF. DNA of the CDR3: TGTGCCAGCAGCCTCTACAACAGGGGGCGAGTGACTAATGAAAAACTGTTTTTT.

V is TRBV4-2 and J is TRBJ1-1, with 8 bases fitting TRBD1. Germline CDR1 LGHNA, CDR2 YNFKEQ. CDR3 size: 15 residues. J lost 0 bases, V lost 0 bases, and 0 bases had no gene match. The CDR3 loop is CASSQEQGVNTEAFF. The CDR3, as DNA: TGTGCCAGCAGCCAAGAACAGGGGGTGAACACTGAAGCTTTCTTT.

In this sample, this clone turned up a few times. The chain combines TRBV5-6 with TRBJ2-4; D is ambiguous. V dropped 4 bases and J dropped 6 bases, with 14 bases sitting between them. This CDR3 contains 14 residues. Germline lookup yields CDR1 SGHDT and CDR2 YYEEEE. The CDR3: CASSPVESGNIQYF. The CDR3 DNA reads TGTGCCAGCAGCCCAGTAGAGTCGGGAAACATTCAGTACTTC.

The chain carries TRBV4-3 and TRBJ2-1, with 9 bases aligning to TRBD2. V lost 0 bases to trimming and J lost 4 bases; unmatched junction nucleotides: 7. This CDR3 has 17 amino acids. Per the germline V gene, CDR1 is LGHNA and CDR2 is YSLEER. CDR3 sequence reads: CASSQDRASGAYNEQFF. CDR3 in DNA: TGCGCCAGCAGCCAAGATCGGGCTAGCGGGGCGTACAATGAGCAGTTCTTC.

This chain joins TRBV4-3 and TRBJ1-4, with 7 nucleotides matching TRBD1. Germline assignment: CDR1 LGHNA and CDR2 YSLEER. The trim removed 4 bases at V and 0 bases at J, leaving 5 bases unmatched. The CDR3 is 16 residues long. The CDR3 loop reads CASSLGTAATNEKLFF. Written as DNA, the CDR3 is TGCGCCAGCAGCCTTGGGACAGCCGCAACTAATGAAAAACTGTTTTTT.

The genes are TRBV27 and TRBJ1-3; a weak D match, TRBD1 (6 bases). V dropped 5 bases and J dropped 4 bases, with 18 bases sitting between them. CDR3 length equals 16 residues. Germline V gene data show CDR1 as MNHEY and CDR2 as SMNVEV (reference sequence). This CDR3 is CASSRLAGASGNTIYF. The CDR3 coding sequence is TGTGCCAGCAGTCGATTAGCAGGGGCGAGCGGAAACACCATATATTTT.

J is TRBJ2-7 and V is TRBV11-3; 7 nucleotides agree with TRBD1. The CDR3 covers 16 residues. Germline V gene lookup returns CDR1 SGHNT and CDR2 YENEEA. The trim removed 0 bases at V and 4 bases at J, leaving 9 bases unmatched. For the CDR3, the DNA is TGTGCCAGCAGCTTAGATCCCGGGACAGTAAAGTACGAGCAGTACTTC. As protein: CASSLDPGTVKYEQYF.

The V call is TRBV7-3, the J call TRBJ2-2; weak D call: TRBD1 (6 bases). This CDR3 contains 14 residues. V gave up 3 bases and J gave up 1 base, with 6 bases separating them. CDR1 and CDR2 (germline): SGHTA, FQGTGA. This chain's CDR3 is CASSLDRNTGELFF. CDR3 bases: TGTGCCAGCAGCTTGGACAGGAACACCGGGGAGCTGTTTTTT.

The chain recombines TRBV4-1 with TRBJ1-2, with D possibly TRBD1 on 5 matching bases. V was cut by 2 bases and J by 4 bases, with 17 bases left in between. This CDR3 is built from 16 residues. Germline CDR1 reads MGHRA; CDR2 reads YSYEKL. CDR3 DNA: TGCGCCAGCAGCCAACCGCTCCAGGGAGGAAGCTATGGCTACACCTTC. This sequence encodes CASSQPLQGGSYGYTF.